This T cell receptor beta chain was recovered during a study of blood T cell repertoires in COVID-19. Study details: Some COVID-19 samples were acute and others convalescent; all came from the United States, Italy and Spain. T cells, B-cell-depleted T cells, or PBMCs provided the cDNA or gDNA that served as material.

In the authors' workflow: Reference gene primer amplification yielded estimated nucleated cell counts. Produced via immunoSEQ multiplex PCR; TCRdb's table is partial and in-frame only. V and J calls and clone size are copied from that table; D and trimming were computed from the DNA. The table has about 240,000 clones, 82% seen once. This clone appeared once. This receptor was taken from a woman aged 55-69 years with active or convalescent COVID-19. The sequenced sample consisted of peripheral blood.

CDR3 protein: CATSRASNEQFF. The DNA of the CDR3 is TGTGCCACCAGCAGGGCCTCTAATGAGCAGTTCTTC. V is TRBV15 and J is TRBJ2-1; the D is unclear. Trimming removed 3 bases at V and 7 bases at J, with 7 bases between. Germline loops: CDR1 LNHNV, CDR2 YYDKDF (reference sequence). The CDR3 length is 12 residues.